This is a list of T cell receptor beta chains from one sample in a study of shared clonotypes between healthy human individuals. The protocol was immunoSEQ multiplex PCR, while the TCRdb copy is restricted to in-frame clones and leaves out a portion. Found here are some 470,000 clones, around 78% of them singletons; the top ten hold 13%. Sequenced material: PBMCs. These receptors came from a woman aged 40 to 55 in good health. Some clones in this sample may be carry-over from other donors' samples. Both conserved end residues are part of each CDR3. D genes are given only for firm matches. Part of the rows lack a size; the others show once, few, many or a class for expanded clones.

NA	TRBV28	15	TRBJ2-3	NA	TGTGCCAGCAGTTATGGCGGGACCGGTTTGGATACGCAGTATTTT	CASSYGGTGLDTQYF
few	TRBV18	17	TRBJ2-1	TRBD2	TGTGCCAGCTCACCCCTCATAGCGGGAGGGAGGTACAATGAGCAGTTCTTC	CASSPLIAGGRYNEQFF
NA	TRBV30	14	TRBJ2-1	NA	TGTGCCTGGAGTGTACCGCGAGGGATGGGGATCCAGTTCTTC	CAWSVPRGMGIQFF
NA	TRBV6-1	12	TRBJ2-5	NA	TGTGCCAGCACGCAGGGAGAAGAGACCCAGTACTTC	CASTQGEETQYF
once	TRBV29-1	12	TRBJ1-2	NA	TGCAGCGTTTCTACAGGAAACTATGGCTACACCTTC	CSVSTGNYGYTF
NA	TRBV7-9	15	TRBJ1-3	NA	TGTGCCAGCAGCTTAGCAGGGAACCCTGGAAACACCATATATTTT	CASSLAGNPGNTIYF
NA	TRBV18	15	TRBJ2-7	TRBD1	TGTGCCAGCTCACCGAAGGACAGGGCTGCCTACGAGCAGTACTTC	CASSPKDRAAYEQYF
once	TRBV6-6	14	TRBJ1-1	TRBD1	TGTGCCAGCAGTCGACAGGGCGAGGTCACTGAAGCTTTCTTT	CASSRQGEVTEAFF
once	TRBV28	15	TRBJ2-3	TRBD1	TGTGCCAGCAGTGGTTCAGGGGGCCCGGGCGATACGCAGTATTTT	CASSGSGGPGDTQYF
NA	TRBV2	14	TRBJ1-5	NA	TGTGCCAGCAGTGTTAGAGTTAGCAATCAGCCCCAGCATTTT	CASSVRVSNQPQHF
NA	TRBV28	14	TRBJ2-7	NA	TGTGCCAGCGCCAAGGGGGGGCCACCTTTCGGGCAGTACTTC	CASAKGGPPFGQYF
NA	TRBV7-8	13	TRBJ2-1	NA	TGTGCCAGCAGCTCCGGACTGGACAATGAGCAGTTCTTC	CASSSGLDNEQFF
NA	TRBV10-3	13	TRBJ2-7	TRBD1	TGTGCCATCAATGGACAGGGGTTGGACGAGCAGTACTTC	CAINGQGLDEQYF
NA	TRBV2	13	TRBJ2-5	NA	TGTGCCAGCAGTGGAAGTGGGGCAGAGACCCAGTACTTC	CASSGSGAETQYF
NA	TRBV5-1	15	TRBJ1-1	NA	TGCGCCAGCAGCTCAAGCTCCGGGTGGGGCACTGAAGCTTTCTTT	CASSSSSGWGTEAFF
few	TRBV4-1	14	TRBJ2-5	TRBD1	TGCGCCAGCAGCCAACGGACAGGCGGCGAGACCCAGTACTTC	CASSQRTGGETQYF
NA	TRBV28	15	TRBJ1-1	NA	TGTGCCAGCAGTTTACGGATAACAGGAATAATTGAAGCTTTCTTT	CASSLRITGIIEAFF
NA	TRBV30	14	TRBJ1-3	NA	TGTGCCTGGAGTCAGGGGTACCCTGGAAACACCATATATTTT	CAWSQGYPGNTIYF
NA	TRBV28	13	TRBJ2-5	NA	TGTGCCACTGAATTGGGGTGGCAAGAGACCCAGTACTTC	CATELGWQETQYF
NA	TRBV28	14	TRBJ1-5	TRBD1	TGTGCCGCAGTAGGGGGCAATCGCAATCAGCCCCAGCATTTT	CAAVGGNRNQPQHF
NA	TRBV15	13	TRBJ1-2	NA	TGTGTCACCAGCAGAGACAGTCTCTATGGCTACACCTTC	CVTSRDSLYGYTF
NA	TRBV28	14	TRBJ1-1	NA	TGTGCCAGCAGTCTCCCGGGGGGCTACACTGAAGCTTTCTTT	CASSLPGGYTEAFF
few	TRBV27	15	TRBJ1-2	NA	TGTGCCAGCAGTTTATCGCGGAGGGGAAACTATGGCTACACCTTC	CASSLSRRGNYGYTF
NA	TRBV12-5	15	TRBJ2-3	NA	TGTGCTAGTGGTTTGGAAGCGGGCCGCACAGATACGCAGTATTTT	CASGLEAGRTDTQYF
NA	TRBV7-6	18	TRBJ2-1	TRBD2	TGTGCCAGCAGCTCCACGACTAGCGGGAGGCCAATCTACAATGAGCAGTTCTTC	CASSSTTSGRPIYNEQFF
few	TRBV4-2	17	TRBJ2-7	NA	TGTGCCAGCAGCCAGCTGACGAACCTAGCGTATACCTACGAGCAGTACTTC	CASSQLTNLAYTYEQYF
NA	TRBV25-1	13	TRBJ1-1	NA	TGTGCCAGTCTTCGGAGCGCGAACACTGAAGCTTTCTTT	CASLRSANTEAFF
NA	TRBV30	14	TRBJ1-1	NA	TGTGCCTGGAGCGGAGGGGCAGGGGAGACTGAAGCTTTCTTT	CAWSGGAGETEAFF
NA	TRBV18	16	TRBJ2-5	NA	TGTGCCAGCTCACCGACGGCGGAAGGGCTATTAGAGACCCAGTACTTC	CASSPTAEGLLETQYF
many	TRBV4-1	15	TRBJ2-1	TRBD2	TGCGCCAGCAGGTTTAGCGGGAGCTCCTACAATGAGCAGTTCTTC	CASRFSGSSYNEQFF
NA	TRBV30	13	TRBJ2-7	NA	TGTGCCTGGAGTGCAACAGGATTCTACGAGCAGTACTTC	CAWSATGFYEQYF
NA	TRBV30	13	TRBJ2-7	TRBD1	TGTGCCTGGAATCGACAGGGAGCCTACGAGCAGTACTTC	CAWNRQGAYEQYF
NA	TRBV28	15	TRBJ1-5	NA	TGTGCCAGCAGTCAAACAGGTTTGAGCAATCAGCCCCAGCATTTT	CASSQTGLSNQPQHF
NA	TRBV6-1	13	TRBJ2-7	NA	TGTGCCAGCAATAGCGATTGGGGCGGGGAGCAGTACTTC	CASNSDWGGEQYF
few	TRBV19	14	TRBJ2-3	NA	TGTGCCAGTAGTATAGGAGCCGCCACAGATACGCAGTATTTT	CASSIGAATDTQYF
NA	TRBV6-5	15	TRBJ2-6	NA	TGTGCCAGCAGTTACGCAGGGGCTGGGGCCAACGTCCTGACTTTC	CASSYAGAGANVLTF